This T cell receptor (beta chain) comes out of a study of blood T cell repertoires in COVID-19. Study background: Both acute and convalescent COVID-19 samples were obtained from the United States, Italy and Spain. PBMCs, B-cell-depleted T cells, or T cells were the source of the cDNA or gDNA that made up the material.

Trimming at V came to 1 base and at J to 2 bases, leaving 1 base not matched to a gene. There are 15 residues in the CDR3. Germline CDR1 is LGHDT and CDR2 is YNNKEL (reference sequence). Original data processing: Nucleated cell number was recorded as an estimate derived from reference gene primer amplification. Profiling relied on immunoSEQ multiplex PCR, and the TCRdb table lists in-frame clones only, not all of them. For V, J and clone size, that table is used; D and trimming come from the DNA. The top ten hold about 6.8% of the sample, which has under 200,000 clones, about 80% seen once. The chain joins TRBV3-1 (or the pseudogene TRBV3-2) to TRBJ1-3; 8 bases align to TRBD1. This sequence originates from a man in his 70s with active or convalescent COVID-19. Sequenced material: peripheral blood. The CDR3: CASSQAGGTGNTIYF. CDR3 DNA sequence: TGTGCCAGCAGCCAAGCAGGGGGCACTGGAAACACCATATATTTT.